This T cell receptor (beta chain) was sequenced during a study of Ad26.COV2.S vaccination and SARS-CoV-2 variants. Described treatment: 15 to 20 received Ad26.COV2.S at low or high dose, single or two shots; a few received placebo; per-sample allocation not given. Samples were taken on day 63 after the first vaccine or placebo injection. V was clipped by 4 bases and J by 0 bases, with 14 bases between them. Germline loops: CDR1 SGHRS, CDR2 YFSETQ. The CDR3 loop spans 17 amino acids. Profiled with immunoSEQ multiplex PCR; TCRdb holds only in-frame clones, not every one. The sample yields approximately 480,000 clones, about 83% seen once.

Sequencing was performed on peripheral blood, taken in a trial of Ad26.COV2.S vaccine versus placebo. The receptor's source is a person aged 18 to 65 who received the Ad26.COV2.S COVID-19 vaccine or a placebo. This sequence joins TRBV5-1 and TRBJ2-6, with D possibly being TRBD1 (5 bases). In DNA form, the CDR3 reads TGCGCCAGCAGCCGACAGCCTTCATTCTCTGGGGCCAACGTCCTGACTTTC. It specifies CASSRQPSFSGANVLTF.